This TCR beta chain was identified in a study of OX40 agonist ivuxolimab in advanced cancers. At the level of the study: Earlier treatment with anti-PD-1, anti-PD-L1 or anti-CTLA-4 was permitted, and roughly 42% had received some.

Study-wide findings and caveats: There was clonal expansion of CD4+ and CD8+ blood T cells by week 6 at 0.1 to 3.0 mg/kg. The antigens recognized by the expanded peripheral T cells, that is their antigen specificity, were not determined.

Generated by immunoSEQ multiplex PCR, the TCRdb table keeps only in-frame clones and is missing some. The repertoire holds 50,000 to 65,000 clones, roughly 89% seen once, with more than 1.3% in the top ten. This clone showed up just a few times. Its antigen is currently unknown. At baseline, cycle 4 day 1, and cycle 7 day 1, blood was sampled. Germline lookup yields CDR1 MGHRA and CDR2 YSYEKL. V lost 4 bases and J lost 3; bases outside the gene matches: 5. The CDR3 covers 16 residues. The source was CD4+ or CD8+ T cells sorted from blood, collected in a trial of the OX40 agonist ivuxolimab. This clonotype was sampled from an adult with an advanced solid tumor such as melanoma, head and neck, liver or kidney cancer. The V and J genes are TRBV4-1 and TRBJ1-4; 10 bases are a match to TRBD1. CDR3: CASSRGQGIANEKLFF. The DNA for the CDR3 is TGCGCCAGCAGCCGGGGACAGGGGATAGCTAATGAAAAACTGTTTTTT.